This T cell receptor (beta chain) was found in a study of T cell responses to AZD1222 COVID-19 vaccine. Overall study findings and caveats: Clonal diversity was possibly underestimated; the donors were predominantly white British and more often female.

V lost 4 bases, J lost 7 bases, and 13 bases lay in between. The CDR3 loop spans 13 amino acids. Looked up from germline, CDR1 is MNHEY and CDR2 is SVGEGT. Comments on this clone: Its antigen is undetermined.

TCRdb's copy holds only in-frame clones and misses some; the assay was immunoSEQ multiplex PCR. Of 150,000 or so clones in the sample, around 93% were seen once. The rearrangement links TRBV6-2 or TRBV6-3 to TRBJ1-2; the D is unclear. The input for sequencing was peripheral blood, taken on day 0 of AZD1222 vaccination. This clonotype was obtained from an adult in good health. The DNA of the CDR3 is TGTGCCAGCAGTTTCGGGCCGCATAGTGGCTACACCTTC. This sequence encodes CASSFGPHSGYTF.